The source of this T cell receptor (beta chain) is a study of blood T cells in healthy people across ages. The count of this clonotype is one. The target antigen is unknown. A read error may be the cause here, since a much bigger clone is one base away. Alongside a J-beta primer mix, a sample-barcoded 5' primer served in a second PCR lasting about 6 to 11 cycles. TCRdb re-called the 5' RACE reads through MiXCR, storing one row per CDR3 protein. The data contain about 1.8 million distinct CDR3 sequences, less than 50% of them singletons. Healthy Caucasian individuals from Russia aged about 6 to 90 served as donors. Germline V lookup: CDR1 ENHRY, CDR2 SYGVKD. Trimming stripped 7 bases from V and 8 bases from J, with 15 bases between. The CDR3 length is 13 residues. Findings of the study overall: Strong correlation was found linking TCR beta diversity to naive T cell percentage.

The chain joins TRBV10-3 to TRBJ2-1; D is ambiguous. Sequenced input: blood. The source of this sequence is a woman in her thirties or forties in good health. In DNA form, the CDR3 reads TGTGCCATCAATCAGAGTATGGACGATGAGCAGTTCTTC. Its protein is CAINQSMDDEQFF.